This record concerns one T cell receptor beta chain sequence. Sequenced by immunoSEQ multiplex PCR; TCRdb stores in-frame clones only, minus some. The sample holds around 78,000 clones, 88% seen once. This entry is derived from a study of blood T cell repertoires in COVID-19. In the study overall: Sample material is recorded as cDNA or gDNA derived from T cells, B-cell-depleted T cells, or PBMCs.

This CDR3 contains 16 residues. CDR1 and CDR2 from the germline V gene are SGHTA and FQGNSA. The V and J ends lost 1 base and 2 bases respectively, with 14 bases between them. The chain carries TRBV7-2 and TRBJ1-2, with a weak D call TRBD1 (5 bases). Sequences were obtained from peripheral blood. The clonotype comes from a human donor in a cohort sampled during active COVID-19. In DNA form, the CDR3 reads TGTGCCAGCAGCTTAGGTCTGTGGCAGGGAAACTATGGCTACACCTTC. Its protein product is CASSLGLWQGNYGYTF.